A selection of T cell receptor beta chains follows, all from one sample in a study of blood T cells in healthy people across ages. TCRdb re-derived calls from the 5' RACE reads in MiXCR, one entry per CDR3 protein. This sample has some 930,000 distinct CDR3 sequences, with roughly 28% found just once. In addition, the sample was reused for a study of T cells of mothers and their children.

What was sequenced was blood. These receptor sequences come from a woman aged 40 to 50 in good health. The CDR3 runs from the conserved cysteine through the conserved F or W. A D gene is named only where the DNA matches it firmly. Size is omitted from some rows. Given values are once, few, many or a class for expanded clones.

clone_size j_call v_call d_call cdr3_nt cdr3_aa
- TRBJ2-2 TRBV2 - TGTGCCAGCAGTGAAGCAGAGGGAGTTCCCACCGGGGAGCTGTTTTTT CASSEAEGVPTGELFF
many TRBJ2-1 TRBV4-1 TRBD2 TGCGCCAGCAGCCTGGCCCGACTAGCGGGGAGGTCCTACAATGAGCAGTTCTTC CASSLARLAGRSYNEQFF
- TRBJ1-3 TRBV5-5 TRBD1 TGTGCCAGCAGCTTGGCGGGTTATGGGACAGGCTCTGGAAACACCATATATTTT CASSLAGYGTGSGNTIYF
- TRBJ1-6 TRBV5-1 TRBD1 TGCGCCAGCAGCCGACAGGGAATGGATTCACCCCTCCACTTT CASSRQGMDSPLHF
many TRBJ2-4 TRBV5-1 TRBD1 TGCGCCAGCAGCCCGCGGGGCGGGACAGGGAACATTCAGTACTTC CASSPRGGTGNIQYF
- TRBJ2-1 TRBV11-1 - TGTGCCAGCAGCTTAGCGGGGGTTGGGTTATACAATGAGCAGTTCTTC CASSLAGVGLYNEQFF
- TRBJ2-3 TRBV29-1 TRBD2 TGCAGCGTGGGTAGACTAGCGGGAGGGCCCGGAGATACGCAGTATTTT CSVGRLAGGPGDTQYF
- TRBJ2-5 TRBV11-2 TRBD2 TGTGCCAGCAGCTTAGGCGCAGCGGGGGGGCTGGAGACCCAGTACTTC CASSLGAAGGLETQYF
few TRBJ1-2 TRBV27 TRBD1 TGTGCCAGCACCCCGGCAGGGGGCCTTTATGGCTACACCTTC CASTPAGGLYGYTF
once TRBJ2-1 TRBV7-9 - TGTGCCAGCAGCTTCGGCGGGGGCGAGGGAGGTGAGCAGTTCTTC CASSFGGGEGGEQFF
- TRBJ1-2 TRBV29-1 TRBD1 TGCAGCGTTAGACCCGACAGGGTTTCGGGCTACACCTTC CSVRPDRVSGYTF
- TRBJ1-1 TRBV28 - TGTGCCAGCAGTACCAGGACACGGGGAGCTTTCTTT CASSTRTRGAFF
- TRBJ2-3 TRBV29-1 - TGCAGCGTTGAAGATCCCGGGGCTAGGGCTAGCACAGATACGCAGTATTTT CSVEDPGARASTDTQYF
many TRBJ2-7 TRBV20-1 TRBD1 TGCAGTGCCAGGACAGGGAACACCTACGAGCAGTACTTC CSARTGNTYEQYF
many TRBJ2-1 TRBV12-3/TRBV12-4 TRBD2 TGTGCCAGCACCACGAGCGGGGGCTACAATGAGCAGTTCTTC CASTTSGGYNEQFF
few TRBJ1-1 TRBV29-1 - TGCAGCGTTGAAGATCGGGGGTGGGCTTTCTTT CSVEDRGWAFF
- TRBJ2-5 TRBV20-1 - TGCAGTCCGAAGGGGGGAGAGGCCCAGTACTTC CSPKGGEAQYF
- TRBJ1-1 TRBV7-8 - TGTGCCAGCAGCCATTTGACGGTCCCGAACACTGAAGCCTTCTTT CASSHLTVPNTEAFF
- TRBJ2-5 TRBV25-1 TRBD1 TGTGCCAGCAGTGATGGGACAGGGACGCAAGAGACCCAGTACTTC CASSDGTGTQETQYF
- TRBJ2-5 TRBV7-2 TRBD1 TGTGCCAGCAGCAACCCACAGGGGGCCGGGCAGTACTTC CASSNPQGAGQYF
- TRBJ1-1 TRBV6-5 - TGTGCCAGCAGTTCCCTCACAGGGAGCACTGAAGCTTTCTTT CASSSLTGSTEAFF
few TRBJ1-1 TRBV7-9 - TGTGCCAGCAAAAGATTGACGGTGAACACTGAAGCTTTCTTT CASKRLTVNTEAFF
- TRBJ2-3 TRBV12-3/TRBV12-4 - TGTGCCAGCAGTATAGGTGAGGAGGCAGATACGCAGTATTTT CASSIGEEADTQYF
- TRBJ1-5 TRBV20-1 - TGCAGTGCTAGAGATCGCAGGCAGGGGAGAAATCAGCCCCAGCATTTT CSARDRRQGRNQPQHF
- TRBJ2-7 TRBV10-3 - TGTGCCGCCGGTGGGACCGGTTACGAGCAGTACTTC CAAGGTGYEQYF
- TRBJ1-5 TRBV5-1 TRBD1 TGCGCCAGCAGCTTGGGGACAGGGCCCAATCAGCCCCAGCATTTT CASSLGTGPNQPQHF
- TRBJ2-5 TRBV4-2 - TGTGCCAGCAGCCAAGAAAGGGGGGGGCCCTTTCAAGAGACCCAGTACTTC CASSQERGGPFQETQYF
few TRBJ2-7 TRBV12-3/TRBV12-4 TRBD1 TGTGCCAGCAGTCCAGGGGACAGGGGAGCCTACTACGAGCAGTACTTC CASSPGDRGAYYEQYF
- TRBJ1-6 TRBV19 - TGTGCCAGTATGGGCGGACAACTTAATAATTCACCCCTCCACTTT CASMGGQLNNSPLHF
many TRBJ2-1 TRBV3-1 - TGTGCCAGCAGCCAAGGACTAGGGTACAATGAGCAGTTCTTC CASSQGLGYNEQFF
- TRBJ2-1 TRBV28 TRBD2 TGTGCCAGCAGCCCGGGACTAGCGGGGGGCCCCCAGCGGGGACTAGAGCAGTTCTTC CASSPGLAGGPQRGLEQFF
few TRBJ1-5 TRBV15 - TGTGCCACCGGGTGGGGCTACAATCAGCCCCAGCATTTT CATGWGYNQPQHF
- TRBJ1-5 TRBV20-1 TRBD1 TGCAGTGCTATGGGACAGGGGGTTGGGTATAGCAATCAGCCCCAGCATTTT CSAMGQGVGYSNQPQHF
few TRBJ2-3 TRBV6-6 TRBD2 TGTGCCAGCAGTTACCCCAATAGCGGGGGGGCGGATACGCAGTATTTT CASSYPNSGGADTQYF
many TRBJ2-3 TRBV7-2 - TGTGCCAGCAGCAAAGACAGCACAGATACGCAGTATTTT CASSKDSTDTQYF
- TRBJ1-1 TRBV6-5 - TGTGCCAGCAGCGCACTAACGACAGTGGGGAAAACTGAAGCTTTCTTT CASSALTTVGKTEAFF
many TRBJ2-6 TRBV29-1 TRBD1 TGCAGCGTTGAAGGGACAGGGAGCCCCTCTGGGGCCAACGTCCTGACTTTC CSVEGTGSPSGANVLTF
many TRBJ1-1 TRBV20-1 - TGCAGTGCTAGTGGGCAGGGGAGGCGGGCTTTCTTT CSASGQGRRAFF
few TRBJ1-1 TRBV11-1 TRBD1 TGTGCCAGCAGCTCAGGGACAGGGGGCGTCACTGAAGCTTTCTTT CASSSGTGGVTEAFF
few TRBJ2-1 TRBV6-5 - TGTGCCAGCAGTTTCTCTCTGTACAATGAGCAGTTCTTC CASSFSLYNEQFF
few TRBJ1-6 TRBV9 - TGTGCCAGCAGCCTCACGGGGAGCTCCTATAATTCACCCCTCCACTTT CASSLTGSSYNSPLHF
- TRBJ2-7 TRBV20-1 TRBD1 TGCAGTGCTAGGCAGACAGGGTATCCTAGCAAGTACGAGCAGTACTTC CSARQTGYPSKYEQYF
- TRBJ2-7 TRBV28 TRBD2 TGTGCCAGCAGTTCCTCTAGCGGGGGGGCCTTCTACGAGCAGTACTTC CASSSSSGGAFYEQYF
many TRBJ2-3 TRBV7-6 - TGTGCCAGCAGCTTAGCGATGATCACAGATACGCAGTATTTT CASSLAMITDTQYF
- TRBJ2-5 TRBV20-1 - TGCAGTGCTAGTATCAATGAGCAGTACTTC CSASINEQYF
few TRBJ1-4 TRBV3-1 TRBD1 TGTGCCAGCAGCCAAGTAGGCGCAGGGGGTGGTGAAAAACTGTTTTTT CASSQVGAGGGEKLFF
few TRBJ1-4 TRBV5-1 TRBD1 TGCGCCAGCAGCTTGGTCCCAACGACAGGGGGAGGTGAAAAACTGTTTTTT CASSLVPTTGGGEKLFF
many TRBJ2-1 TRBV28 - TGTGCCAGCAGTCCCGTGACGGATTTCCATGAGCAGTTCTTC CASSPVTDFHEQFF
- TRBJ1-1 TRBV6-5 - TGTGCCAGCAGGCACAGGGACCCCTCTGAAGCTTTCTTT CASRHRDPSEAFF
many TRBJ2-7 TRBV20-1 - TGCAGTGCTACAAAACGAGACGAGCAGTACTTC CSATKRDEQYF
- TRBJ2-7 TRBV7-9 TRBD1 TGTGCCAGCAGCTTAGCCCGGACAGGGATGAGCTCCTACGAGCAGTACTTC CASSLARTGMSSYEQYF
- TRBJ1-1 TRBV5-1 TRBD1 TGCGCCAGCAGCCCCGGGACAGCCTTGATCACTGAAGCTTTCTTT CASSPGTALITEAFF